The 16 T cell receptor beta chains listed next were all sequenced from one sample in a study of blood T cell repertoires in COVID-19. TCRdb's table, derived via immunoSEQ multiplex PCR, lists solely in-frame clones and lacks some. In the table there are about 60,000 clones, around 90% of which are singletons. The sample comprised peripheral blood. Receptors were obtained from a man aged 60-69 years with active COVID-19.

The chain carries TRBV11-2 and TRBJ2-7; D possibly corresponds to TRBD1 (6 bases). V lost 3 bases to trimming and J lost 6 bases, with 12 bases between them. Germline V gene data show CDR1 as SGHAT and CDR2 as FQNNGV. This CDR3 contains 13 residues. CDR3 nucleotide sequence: TGTGCCAGCAGCTTTGGGAGAGGGGGCGAGCAGTACTTC. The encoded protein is CASSFGRGGEQYF.

Written as DNA, the CDR3 is TGTGCCAGCAGCCCCGGGACTAGCGGGGTAAATGAGCAGTTCTTC. The encoded protein is CASSPGTSGVNEQFF. The genes are TRBV2 and TRBJ2-1, with 13 bases matching TRBD2. This CDR3 contains 15 residues. Germline-derived CDR1 and CDR2 are SNHLY and FYNNEI. The V segment lost 6 bases and the J segment 7 bases; nucleotides outside the gene matches: 6. The full variable domain, rest sourced from reference TRBV2 and TRBJ2-1, is EPEVTQTPSHQVTQMGQEVILRCVPISNHLYFYWYRQILGQKVEFLVSFYNNEISEKSEIFDDQFSVERPDGSNFTLKIRSTKLEDSAMYFCASSPGTSGVNEQFFGPGTRLTVL.

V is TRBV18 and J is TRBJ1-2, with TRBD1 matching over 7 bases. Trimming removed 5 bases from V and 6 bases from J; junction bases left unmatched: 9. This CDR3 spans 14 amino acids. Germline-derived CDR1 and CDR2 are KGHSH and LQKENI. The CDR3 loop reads CASSADRVLDGYTF. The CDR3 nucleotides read TGTGCCAGCTCAGCCGACAGGGTCTTGGATGGCTACACCTTC.

CDR3 in amino acids: CASSLGLRGKQYF. As DNA, the CDR3 is TGTGCCAGCAGCCTGGGACTAAGGGGCAAGCAGTACTTC. V is TRBV7-9 and J is TRBJ2-7; 7 nucleotides line up with TRBD2. The CDR3 contains 13 residues. The J segment lost 8 bases and the V segment lost 5 bases, leaving 9 bases of the junction unmatched. Germline V lookup: CDR1 SEHNR, CDR2 FQNEAQ (reference sequence).

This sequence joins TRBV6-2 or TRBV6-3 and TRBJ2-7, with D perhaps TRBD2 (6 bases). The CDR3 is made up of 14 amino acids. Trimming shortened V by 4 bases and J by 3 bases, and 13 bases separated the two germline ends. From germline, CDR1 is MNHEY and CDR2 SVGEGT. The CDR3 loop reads CASSSAGRDYEQYF. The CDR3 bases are TGTGCCAGCAGTTCCGCGGGACGGGACTACGAGCAGTACTTC.

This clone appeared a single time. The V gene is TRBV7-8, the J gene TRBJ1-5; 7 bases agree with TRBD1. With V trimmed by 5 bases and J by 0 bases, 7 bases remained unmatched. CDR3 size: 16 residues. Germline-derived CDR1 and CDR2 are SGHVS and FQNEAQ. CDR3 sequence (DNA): TGTGCCAGCAGCGTAGGGACAGCAAATAGCAATCAGCCCCAGCATTTT. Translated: CASSVGTANSNQPQHF.

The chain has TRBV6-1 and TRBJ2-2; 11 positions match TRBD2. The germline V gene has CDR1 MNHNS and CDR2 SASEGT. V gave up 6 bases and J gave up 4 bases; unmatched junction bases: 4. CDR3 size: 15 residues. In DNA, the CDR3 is TGTGCCAGCAGGATCACTAGCGGGAGCACCGGGGAGCTGTTTTTT. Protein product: CASRITSGSTGELFF.

The CDR3 bases are TGTGCCAGCTCACCTAGGACAGGGGCGACAGATACGCAGTATTTT. It translates to CASSPRTGATDTQYF. This rearrangement joins TRBV18 to TRBJ2-3; the match to TRBD1 covers 9 bases. This CDR3 spans 15 amino acids. Per germline, CDR1 KGHSH and CDR2 LQKENI. Trimming cost V 3 bases and J 3 bases; bases outside gene matches: 4.

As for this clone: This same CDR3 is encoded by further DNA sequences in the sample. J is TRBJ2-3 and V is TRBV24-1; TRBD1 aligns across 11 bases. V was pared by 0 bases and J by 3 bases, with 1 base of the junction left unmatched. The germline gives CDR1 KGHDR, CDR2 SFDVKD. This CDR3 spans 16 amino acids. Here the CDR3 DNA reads TGTGCCACCAGTGATTTGGGGACAGGGGGAACAGATACGCAGTATTTT. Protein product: CATSDLGTGGTDTQYF.

The CDR3 DNA sequence: TGTGCCAGCAGCCAAGAGTCTGTCGGGGACACCGGGGAGCTGTTTTTT. This gives the protein CASSQESVGDTGELFF. The V call is TRBV4-2, the J call TRBJ2-2; D might be TRBD2 (5 bases). Germline V gene data show CDR1 as LGHNA and CDR2 as YNFKEQ. The CDR3 is 16 residues long. V lost 0 bases, J lost 3 bases, and 11 bases lay in between.

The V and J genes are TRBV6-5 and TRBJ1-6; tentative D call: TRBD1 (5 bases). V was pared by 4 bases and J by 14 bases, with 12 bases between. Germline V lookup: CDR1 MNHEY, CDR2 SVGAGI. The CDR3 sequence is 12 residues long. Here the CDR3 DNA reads TGTGCCAGCAGTTTGGGGGGGGTAGCCCTCCACTTT. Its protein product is CASSLGGVALHF.

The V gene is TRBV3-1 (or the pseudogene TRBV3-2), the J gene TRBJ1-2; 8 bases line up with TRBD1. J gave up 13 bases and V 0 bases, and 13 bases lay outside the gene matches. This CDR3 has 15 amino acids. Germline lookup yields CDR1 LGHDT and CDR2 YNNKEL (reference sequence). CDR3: CASSQDWTGIGLGTF. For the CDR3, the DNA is TGTGCCAGCAGCCAAGATTGGACAGGGATAGGTTTGGGCACCTTC.

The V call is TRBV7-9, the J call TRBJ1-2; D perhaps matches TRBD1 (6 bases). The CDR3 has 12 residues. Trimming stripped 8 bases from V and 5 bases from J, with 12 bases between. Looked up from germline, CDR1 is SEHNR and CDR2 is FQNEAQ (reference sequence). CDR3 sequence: CASHQGPYGYTF. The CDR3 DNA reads TGTGCCAGCCACCAGGGGCCTTATGGCTACACCTTC.

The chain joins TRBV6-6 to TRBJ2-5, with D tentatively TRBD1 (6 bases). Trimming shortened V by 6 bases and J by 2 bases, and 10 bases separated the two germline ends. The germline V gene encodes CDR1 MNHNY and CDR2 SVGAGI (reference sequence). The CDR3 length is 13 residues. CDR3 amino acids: CASRNTGQETQYF. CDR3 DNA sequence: TGTGCCAGCAGGAATACAGGGCAAGAGACCCAGTACTTC.

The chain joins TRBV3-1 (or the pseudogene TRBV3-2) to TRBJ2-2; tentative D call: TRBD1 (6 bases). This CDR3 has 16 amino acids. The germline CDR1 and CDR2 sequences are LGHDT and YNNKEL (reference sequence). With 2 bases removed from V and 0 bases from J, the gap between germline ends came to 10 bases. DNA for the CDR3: TGTGCCAGCAGCCAAACCGGGACACCGAACACCGGGGAGCTGTTTTTT. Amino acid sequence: CASSQTGTPNTGELFF.

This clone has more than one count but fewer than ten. The CDR3 nucleotides are TGTGCCAGCAGCCCCAGCTCCTACGAGCAGTACTTC. Its protein product is CASSPSSYEQYF. The genes are TRBV3-1 (or the pseudogene TRBV3-2) and TRBJ2-7; unclear D gene. The germline V and J ends were trimmed by 4 bases and 0 bases, with 4 bases remaining between them. The CDR3 is 12 amino acids. From germline, CDR1 is LGHDT and CDR2 YNNKEL (reference sequence).